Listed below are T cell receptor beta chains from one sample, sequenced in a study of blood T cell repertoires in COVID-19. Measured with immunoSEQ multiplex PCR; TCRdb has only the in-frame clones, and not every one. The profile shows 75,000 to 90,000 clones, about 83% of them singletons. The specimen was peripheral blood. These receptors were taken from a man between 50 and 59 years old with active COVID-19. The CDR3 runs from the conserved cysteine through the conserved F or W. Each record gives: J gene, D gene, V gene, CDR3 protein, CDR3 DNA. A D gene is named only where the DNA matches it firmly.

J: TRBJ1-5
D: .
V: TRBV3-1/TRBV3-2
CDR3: CASSQDLPTLGQPQHF
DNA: TGTGCCAGCAGCCAAGATCTCCCCACTCTCGGGCAGCCCCAGCATTTT

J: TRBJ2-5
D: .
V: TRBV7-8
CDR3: CASTKASRAGETQYF
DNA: TGTGCCAGCACCAAGGCTTCCAGGGCCGGGGAGACCCAGTACTTC

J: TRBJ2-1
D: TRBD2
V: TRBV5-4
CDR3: CASRTGTSVSYNEQFF
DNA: TGTGCCAGCAGAACCGGGACTAGCGTCTCCTACAATGAGCAGTTCTTC

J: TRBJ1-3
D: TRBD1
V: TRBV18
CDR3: CASSTQSGTGLSGNTIYF
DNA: TGTGCCAGCTCAACACAGTCCGGGACAGGGCTCTCTGGAAACACCATATATTTT

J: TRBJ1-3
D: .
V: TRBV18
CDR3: CASSPLAGSGNTIYF
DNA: TGTGCCAGCTCACCACTGGCAGGTTCTGGAAACACCATATATTTT

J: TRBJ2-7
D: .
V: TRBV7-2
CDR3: CASSAGAVSYEQYF
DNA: TGTGCCAGCAGCGCAGGGGCGGTCTCCTACGAGCAGTACTTC

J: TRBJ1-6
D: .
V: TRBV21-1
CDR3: CASSKGTGFPSPLHF
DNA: TGTGCCAGCAGCAAAGGGACAGGGTTTCCGTCACCCCTCCACTTT

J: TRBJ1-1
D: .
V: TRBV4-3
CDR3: CASSQVPGYGNTEAFF
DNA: TGCGCCAGCAGCCAAGTACCAGGGTACGGGAACACTGAAGCTTTCTTT

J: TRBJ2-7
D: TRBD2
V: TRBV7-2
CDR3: CASSSLAGNYEQYF
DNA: TGTGCCAGCAGCTCCCTAGCGGGTAACTACGAGCAGTACTTC

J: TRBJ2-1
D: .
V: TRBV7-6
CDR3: CASSLGDSGRNEQFF
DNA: TGTGCCAGCAGCTTAGGCGATAGCGGACGGAATGAGCAGTTCTTC